This TCR beta chain was found in a study of CD4 T cells in relation to SARS-CoV-2 and coronaviruses. Background on the study: PBMCs were cultured with antigen for roughly 9 days before TCR beta sequencing. Shared crossreactive spike epitopes were mapped to their HLA restriction.

Turning to this clone: Its antigen is still unknown.

Regarding the study as a whole: The cross-reactivity analysis covered only spike protein, not other viral proteins. Monoreactive clones expanded significantly more to SARS-CoV-2 than crossreactive clones did.

Repertoires were generated with immunoSEQ multiplex PCR, while TCRdb's copy carries only in-frame clones and drops some. The sample lists just over 15,000 clones, 76% occurring once. The unexposed donors gave CD4+ T cells in 2011-2018, prior to COVID-19. The cells were cultured for about ten days before CD4+ T cells were isolated. The CDR3 runs 13 residues. Germline assignment: CDR1 SEHNR and CDR2 FQNEAQ (reference sequence). Trimming shortened V by 8 bases and J by 3 bases, and 13 bases separated the two germline ends. The TCR originated in a human donor in good health. The chain is built from TRBV7-9 and TRBJ1-1, with D unresolved. The sequencing sample was made of CD4+ T cells from PBMCs, cultured in vitro. CDR3 DNA sequence: TGTGCCAGCCGTGCCTCTGAGTACACTGAAGCTTTCTTT. Protein sequence: CASRASEYTEAFF.